This TCR beta chain derives from a study of cytomegalovirus exposure and HLA in healthy donors (dated by TCRdb to 2016 to 2017). For the study in its entirety: An earlier analysis of a few hundred of the donors reported approximately 300 Gb of sequence data and 95 million to 130 million unique TCR beta sequences obtained from 180 million or so T cells. Around 320 gigabases of sequencing data and 70 million to 100 million unique TCR sequences were included in an early release covering roughly 600 HLA-typed donors. The genetic ancestry cluster associated with self-reported Caucasian donors included 81% of the roughly 400 genotyped donors. The aim of the study was to test whether cataloging public T cell receptors could identify signatures of past pathogen exposure. The study used immunosequencing to profile the T cell repertoires of 666 subjects and linked those repertoires to cytomegalovirus serostatus. In addition to the first cohort of around 670 subjects, a separate validation cohort of around 110 different subjects was used. High-throughput TCR immunosequencing, statistical association of individual TCRs with disease status, and machine learning were combined to predict cytomegalovirus infection status. To study patterns of TCR occurrence, a later analysis re-analyzed previously published TCR beta repertoires from several hundred donors and added high-resolution HLA genotyping. In the later analysis, no new phenotypic data were used to find candidate immune exposures; instead, reliance was placed on TCR beta sequences and their occurrence across donors. In an earlier analysis of about 590 of the donors, high-throughput TCR beta sequencing was used to judge whether each TCR beta V gene segment behaved as functional or pseudogenic. Alongside the repertoire data, information on donor age, sex, ethnicity and CMV serostatus was compiled. In a later genetic analysis, genome-wide SNP genotypes for about 55% of the 666 donors were used, and that subset was treated as a discovery cohort. Every repertoire in the discovery cohort had been generated on one and the same sequencing platform. HLA typing included class I and class II loci at four-digit resolution. Typing coverage varied by locus: roughly 620-640 donors for A, B, C, DRB1 and DQB1; approximately 560 for DQA1; some 610 for DPA1; some 470 for DPB1. A handful of DR-DQ haplotypes were handled as single units for association and clustering because linkage in the cohort was strong. Among several hundred genotyped donors of the cohort, an average of roughly 230,000 unique TCR beta nucleotide sequences was sequenced per donor, of which 15% to 20% were non-productive.

The cohort was made up of about 670 healthy bone marrow donors. At the time of sampling, all cohort members were nominally healthy, though unrecorded immune exposures were likely present. The donor tested CMV seropositive and was one of the 289 seropositive cohort members. Every donor gave a peripheral blood sample, and the peripheral blood mononuclear cells from that sample were used for TCR beta sequencing. Genomic DNA extraction from the blood cell samples was performed with the Qiagen DNeasy Blood Extraction Kit. According to the germline V gene (reference sequence), CDR1 reads SEHNR and CDR2 reads FQNEAQ. Including the terminal cysteine and phenylalanine, the CDR3 comprises 14 residues. The entry retains the CDR3 DNA only, 42 bases that are in frame from base 1. Library generation was performed with the immunoSEQ multiplex PCR assay. The multiplex PCR relied on a mix of 60 forward primers for TCR Vbeta segments and 13 reverse primers for TCR Jbeta segments. Amplification of the CDR3 region of rearranged TCR beta genes was performed with a multiplex PCR assay on genomic DNA. The amplified TCR beta libraries were sequenced on the Illumina HiSeq System as 87-base-pair reads. Turning to the authors' computational methods: In a later analysis, around 80 million unique TCR beta chains were counted across the approximately 640 repertoires, and about 9.9 million of these chains were shared by at least two donors. A nearest-neighbor algorithm error-corrected the raw reads and collapsed the reads into unique sequences, merging closely related sequences to remove PCR and sequencing errors. CDR3 sequences were aligned to IMGT reference sequences to assign V, D and J gene segments. Each retained sequence needed at least a six-nucleotide match to both a V gene segment and a J gene segment. Rearrangements were called productive when the CDR3 lacked stop codons and stayed in frame with V and J; all others were non-productive. CDR3 was defined according to IMGT convention as the region running from the second conserved V-encoded cysteine to the conserved J-encoded phenylalanine. The earlier analysis of about 530 of the donors excluded any sequence lacking an unambiguous match to a single V gene segment. An earlier analysis of some 500 of the donors classified V segments as functional when productive rearrangements were above 56.7% and as segregating when the standard deviation between donors was above 5%. To diagnose cytomegalovirus status from the catalog of TCR beta chain sequences, a statistical classification framework was built. In a later analysis, V and J genes were assigned by comparing TCR nucleotide sequences against IMGT/GENE-DB human TR gene sequences. Using the TCRdist pipeline, a later analysis assigned CDR3 sequences along with most-parsimonious VDJ recombination scenarios. In a later analysis, each TCR beta chain was defined by its CDR3 amino acid sequence together with its V-gene family, and reads without a unique V-gene family were excluded. In a later analysis, 500 to 650 highly shared, low-generation-probability nucleotide sequences were removed to address suspected cross-contamination and a sequencing artifact. A later analysis calculated a clonal expansion index for each public chain from normalized within-repertoire ranks of inferred template counts. Generation probabilities in a later analysis came from a VDJ recombination model fitted to out-of-frame rearrangements, and those results were checked against IGoR. In a later analysis, TCR-TCR, TCR-HLA and TCR-CMV co-occurrence was scored with hypergeometric tests, and a repertoire-size bias correction was applied to TCR pairs. In a later analysis, false discovery rates were estimated by permuting HLA or CMV assignments 20 times. A later analysis grouped co-occurring TCRs with DBSCAN, adding TCRdist sequence similarity when clustering within HLA-allele-positive subsets. Co-occurrence clustering excluded repertoires with fewer than 30,000 or more than 120,000 public chains, plus five with anomalous nucleotide sharing. The table comes from immuneACCESS by way of TCRdb, which keeps in-frame sequences with V and J called. Part of the clones is missing from these tables; in studies checked, under half for an unresolved V gene and the rest for unknown reasons. V and J calls plus clone size are reproduced from that table; the DNA served to infer D and trimming. A total of fewer than 150,000 clones appear in this sample, around 77% of them only once. The ten largest clones represent about 5.4% of the sample.

The paper as a whole reports these results and caveats: The cohort was sequenced for TCR beta chains only, and without alpha or paired-chain data the features that could be detected were limited. Because the 87-base-pair reads could not distinguish some IMGT-functional V segments, including TRBV6-2 and TRBV6-3, those segments were excluded. A few of the identified cytomegalovirus-associated TCR beta chains were confirmed in vitro to be specific for cytomegalovirus antigens. Most TCR sequences were observed very rarely across donors, whereas some public TCRs were present in many individuals. Because counts were too low, under 20 rarely observed V segments, including chromosome 9 orphons, were left out of the earlier analysis of about 500 of the donors. A later analysis found that most CMV-associated TCR beta chains appeared HLA-restricted, with HLA associations seemingly driven largely by CMV exposure. V-gene and J-gene trimming of TCR beta chains was associated with a missense DCLRE1C variant in a later genetic analysis, and the association was replicated in an independent cohort. In a later analysis, about 17,000 TCR beta sequences were associated with specific HLA alleles at a false discovery rate of 0.05. In a later analysis, the rate of TCR association differed among HLA loci, with DRB1 alleles having the most associated TCRs and HLA-C alleles having the fewest. The only immune exposure information available for the cohort was CMV serostatus. Correlated functional status among segregating V segments might be attributable to linkage disequilibrium, but an unknown experimental factor could not be ruled out. It was suggested by the authors that the approach could potentially be generalized to other disease states and immunological phenotypes. In a later analysis, HLA-associated TCR beta chains were found to be more clonally expanded and to have lower generation probabilities than equally common non-associated chains. Strong co-occurrence of HLA alleles, especially DR and DQ, made assigning TCR associations to individual alleles difficult. Broadly in line with IMGT annotations, most TCR beta V segments showed up in productive rearrangements about 90% or about 30% of the time in an earlier analysis of about 500 of the donors. The presence/absence analyses assumed that sequencing depth was roughly uniform across donors, and that assumption may not be true. The sequencing pipeline was judged likely to have produced a cluster of highly shared sequence variants as a technical artifact. The study gave a list of roughly 150 TCR beta chains associated with cytomegalovirus. In a later genetic analysis, fewer N-insertions in productive TCRs were reported among donors in an Asian-associated ancestry cluster than the approximately 710-donor mean. According to a later analysis, parvovirus B19, influenza, CMV and Epstein-Barr virus appeared linked to several top co-occurrence clusters. Because HLA typing was unavailable for some donors at each locus, only the typed subset was used in association tests. A further reported finding was that TCR beta sequences accurately predicted the HLA-A and HLA-B alleles for most subjects in the first cohort. Cytomegalovirus status was reported to be diagnosed by the classifier with high specificity and sensitivity in both the original and validation cohorts.

For this clone: There is no known antigen for this receptor. One junction end does not reproduce the germline sequence, and a read error may be involved.

What was sequenced was PBMCs. In this chain, TRBV7-9 is recombined with TRBJ1-5; 11 middle bases align to TRBD1. The sequence derives from a woman aged 30 to 39 in good health and CMV-seropositive. The CDR3 loop reads CSSSMGQGVQPQHF. The DNA sequence is given as TGTTCCAGCAGCATGGGACAGGGGGTTCAGCCCCAGCATTTT.